This TCR beta chain emerged from a study of blood T cell repertoires in COVID-19. Study-wide context: Spain, Italy and the United States supplied samples that represented acute and convalescent COVID-19. Sample material is recorded as cDNA or gDNA derived from T cells, B-cell-depleted T cells, or PBMCs.

Source study methods: From reference gene primer amplification, estimates of nucleated cell counts were derived. Assay used: immunoSEQ multiplex PCR; TCRdb lists only in-frame clones, some missing. The V and J calls and clone size were taken over from that table, and D and trimming were inferred from the DNA. Of about 260,000 clones detected, about nine tenths appear once; the ten largest clones hold about 2.2%. The junction had 7 bases not matched to a gene; V was cut back by 5 bases and J by 4 bases. There are 15 residues in the CDR3. Germline assignment: CDR1 SNHLY and CDR2 FYNNEI. The TCR comes from a woman aged 50 to 65 who had recovered from COVID-19. The sequenced sample was peripheral blood. J is TRBJ1-5 and V is TRBV2; 8 bases are a match to TRBD1. The CDR3 protein is CASSFHRGGNQPQHF. The DNA for the CDR3 is TGTGCCAGCAGTTTTCACAGGGGGGGAAATCAGCCCCAGCATTTT.